What follows are 31 T cell receptor beta chains derived from one specimen sequenced in a study of CD8+ T cells in alopecia areata (dated by TCRdb to the late 2010s). This specimen's time point label, per the study, means: 4 weeks on oral tofacitinib. Explained via the paper, the treatment or condition label denotes: oral pan-JAK inhibitor, 5-10 mg twice daily. The receptor library was made with the immunoSEQ multiplex PCR assay. To provide template for TCR sequencing, every sample had RNA extracted and reverse transcribed into cDNA. In its TCRdb copy, this immuneACCESS table keeps in-frame sequences only and misses some clones. Where compared with another copy, unresolved V genes explain less than half of these, and the others have no known cause. The sample yields about 160,000 clones; 65% were counted once. The leading ten clones occupy roughly 0.91% of the sample. The material was CD4+ T cells sorted from blood, obtained at week 4, from a patient treated with tofacitinib. The receptors here all came from a human donor with alopecia areata.

This clone was counted only a few times. The chain combines TRBV30 with TRBJ2-2, with no clear D. CDR3 length: 12 residues. Germline-derived CDR1 and CDR2 are GTSNPN and SVGIG (reference sequence). The germline V and J ends were trimmed by 2 bases and 2 bases, with 3 bases remaining between them. The CDR3 loop is CAWSRNTGELFF. As DNA, the CDR3 is TGTGCCTGGAGTCGTAACACCGGGGAGCTGTTTTTT.

The chain links TRBV7-2 to TRBJ2-1; 7 nucleotides match TRBD2. Germline CDR1 and CDR2: SGHTA and FQGNSA. This CDR3 has 15 residues. After removal of 3 bases from V and 6 bases from J, the junction contained 8 bases not matched to a gene. The CDR3 DNA reads TGTGCCAGCAGCTTCGGGGGGAAGAGTGGCAATGAGCAGTTCTTC. It specifies CASSFGGKSGNEQFF.

The chain couples TRBV30 to TRBJ2-4; 7 bases are a match to TRBD1. The CDR3 loop spans 12 amino acids. Germline assignment: CDR1 GTSNPN and CDR2 SVGIG (reference sequence). The junction had 10 bases not matched to a gene; V was cut back by 8 bases and J by 9 bases. As DNA, the CDR3 is TGTGCCGAGGGACAGCTCAACGCCATTCAGTACTTC. It specifies CAEGQLNAIQYF.

V is TRBV29-1 and J is TRBJ2-7, with D uncertain. The CDR3 totals 14 residues. Germline CDR1 reads SQVTM; CDR2 reads ANQGSEA. Trimming removed 6 bases at V and 2 bases at J, with 17 bases between. The CDR3 loop is CSVLLGKNPYEQYF. The DNA of the CDR3 is TGCAGCGTCCTGCTAGGGAAAAACCCCTACGAGCAGTACTTC.

The rearrangement joins TRBV25-1 to TRBJ2-2; TRBD1 aligns across 7 bases. CDR3 length equals 13 residues. Germline lookup yields CDR1 MGHDK and CDR2 SYGVNS. V dropped 6 bases and J dropped 6; count of bases not matched to a gene: 4. CDR3 DNA: TGTGCCAGCAGGCATACAGGGGCCGGGGAGCTGTTTTTT. Translation gives CASRHTGAGELFF.

The chain uses TRBV4-1 and TRBJ1-2; D possibly corresponds to TRBD1 (6 bases). Per germline, CDR1 MGHRA and CDR2 YSYEKL. V was cut by 1 base and J by 4 bases, with 10 bases left in between. This CDR3 has 14 amino acids. The CDR3 DNA reads TGCGCCAGCAGCCAAGGACAGGCCAGCTATGGCTACACCTTC. Amino acids: CASSQGQASYGYTF.

V and J are TRBV18 and TRBJ1-2; D unclear. Trimming left V 3 bases short and J 4 bases short, with 9 bases between. The CDR3 is 13 amino acids. The V gene's germline CDR1 is KGHSH and CDR2 LQKENI. CDR3 sequence (DNA): TGTGCCAGCTCACCCACTCCAGGCTATGGCTACACCTTC. This encodes CASSPTPGYGYTF. Full variable domain (outside the CDR3, taken from reference TRBV18 and TRBJ1-2): NAGVMQNPRHLVRRRGQEARLRCSPMKGHSHVYWYRQLPEEGLKFMVYLQKENIIDESGMPKERFSAEFPKEGPSILRIQQVVRGDSAAYFCASSPTPGYGYTFGSGTRLTVV.

The chain employs TRBV13 and TRBJ1-1; possibly TRBD1 for D (5 bases). Trimming shortened V by 4 bases and J by 5 bases, and 11 bases separated the two germline ends. The germline CDR1 and CDR2 sequences are PRHDT and FYEKMQ (reference sequence). This CDR3 spans 13 amino acids. CDR3 amino acids: CASSSLGGTEAFF. The CDR3 DNA reads TGTGCCAGCAGCTCCCTTGGGGGGACTGAAGCTTTCTTT.

The chain links TRBV6-5 to TRBJ2-1; no definite D call. CDR3 size: 13 residues. CDR1 and CDR2 (germline): MNHEY, SVGAGI. V was shortened by 2 bases and J by 9 bases, with 11 bases between the two germline ends. The DNA for the CDR3 is TGTGCCAGCAGTTACCCGCCCGTGGGTGAGCAGTTCTTC. As protein: CASSYPPVGEQFF.

This rearrangement joins TRBV9 to TRBJ1-1; a weak D match, TRBD1 (6 bases). The V gene lost 5 bases and the J gene lost 3 bases, with 14 bases spanning the gap. The CDR3 is 14 amino acids. CDR1 is SGDLS, CDR2 YYNGEE, per germline. CDR3 sequence reads: CASRAAGAYTEAFF. In nucleotides, the CDR3 is TGTGCCAGCAGGGCCGCAGGGGCCTACACTGAAGCTTTCTTT.

The chain carries TRBV29-1 and TRBJ2-2; 7 nucleotides line up with TRBD1. Germline CDR1 reads SQVTM; CDR2 reads ANQGSEA. The CDR3 is 13 amino acids. V lost 5 bases to trimming and J lost 5 bases; unmatched junction nucleotides: 5. CDR3 bases: TGCAGCGTTAACAGGGGATCGACCGGGGAGCTGTTTTTT. It is translated as CSVNRGSTGELFF.

This clone occurred a few times. The chain uses TRBV7-3 and TRBJ2-3; D is perhaps TRBD2 (7 bases). Trimming removed 2 bases from V and 5 bases from J, with 11 bases in between. The CDR3 extends over 14 amino acids. Germline V lookup: CDR1 SGHTA, CDR2 FQGTGA. CDR3 coding DNA: TGTGCCAGCAGCTTACGGGGGGCGGTAGATACGCAGTATTTT. Amino acid sequence: CASSLRGAVDTQYF.

V and J are TRBV4-1 and TRBJ1-5; a possible D gene is TRBD1 (6 bases). This CDR3 is built from 14 residues. Trimming left V 3 bases short and J 7 bases short, with 13 bases between. The germline V gene encodes CDR1 MGHRA and CDR2 YSYEKL. This CDR3 is CASSQTRGGQPQHF. For the CDR3, the DNA is TGCGCCAGCAGCCAGACCAGGGGAGGGCAGCCCCAGCATTTT.

This chain joins TRBV4-2 and TRBJ1-2, with D perhaps TRBD1 (6 bases). The germline V and J ends were trimmed by 3 bases and 2 bases, with 10 bases remaining between them. The CDR3 loop spans 14 amino acids. The V gene's germline CDR1 is LGHNA and CDR2 YNFKEQ. As DNA, the CDR3 is TGTGCCAGCAGCCATGCAGGGGCAAACTATGGCTACACCTTC. It yields the protein CASSHAGANYGYTF.

This chain connects TRBV30 to TRBJ1-2; 9 bases are a match to TRBD1. Per germline, CDR1 GTSNPN and CDR2 SVGIG (reference sequence). Trimming removed 0 bases from V and 4 bases from J; junction bases left unmatched: 0. The CDR3 runs to 13 residues. This chain's CDR3 is CAWSVQGAYGYTF. The DNA for the CDR3 is TGTGCCTGGAGTGTACAGGGGGCCTATGGCTACACCTTC.

The chain has TRBV19 and TRBJ1-1, with a possible D match to TRBD1 (5 bases). Germline V gene sequence: CDR1 LNHDA, CDR2 SQIVND (reference sequence). The CDR3 sequence is 11 residues long. Trimming left V 11 bases short and J 5 bases short, with 12 bases between. The CDR3 nucleotides read TGTGCCTGCAGGGTAGCGACTGAAGCTTTCTTT. Protein product: CACRVATEAFF.

V usage is TRBV9 and J usage is TRBJ2-2; D is undetermined. Germline V gene data show CDR1 as SGDLS and CDR2 as YYNGEE. The CDR3 sequence is 13 residues long. V was clipped by 0 bases and J by 4 bases, with 4 bases between them. CDR3 region: CASSVASTGELFF. In nucleotides, the CDR3 is TGTGCCAGCAGCGTAGCCTCCACCGGGGAGCTGTTTTTT.

This chain joins TRBV30 and TRBJ2-6; no clear D gene. Germline V gives CDR1 GTSNPN, CDR2 SVGIG (reference sequence). V lost 5 bases and J 0 bases, leaving 5 bases between the germline ends. The length of the CDR3 is 13 residues. The CDR3 bases are TGTGCCTGGGGGTACTCTGGGGCCAACGTCCTGACTTTC. It translates to CAWGYSGANVLTF.

V gene TRBV2 combines with J gene TRBJ2-7, with D possibly being TRBD1 (6 bases). Germline CDR1 reads SNHLY; CDR2 reads FYNNEI. The ends were cut back, 2 bases at V and 3 bases at J, with 14 bases in the middle. This CDR3 region has 15 residues. CDR3 sequence: CASSERAGENYEQYF. The CDR3, as DNA: TGTGCCAGCAGTGAAAGGGCAGGGGAGAACTACGAGCAGTACTTC. Together with reference TRBV2 and TRBJ2-7, the CDR3 gives the full variable domain: EPEVTQTPSHQVTQMGQEVILRCVPISNHLYFYWYRQILGQKVEFLVSFYNNEISEKSEIFDDQFSVERPDGSNFTLKIRSTKLEDSAMYFCASSERAGENYEQYFGPGTRLTVT.

The chain is built from TRBV7-3 and TRBJ1-5; the D is unclear. With 6 bases removed from V and 7 bases from J, the gap between germline ends came to 13 bases. Germline CDR1 is SGHTA and CDR2 is FQGTGA. This CDR3 has 13 amino acids. The chain's CDR3 is CASSLDRGQPQHF. The DNA for the CDR3 is TGTGCCAGCAGTTTGGACCGCGGACAGCCCCAGCATTTT.

The V call is TRBV25-1, the J call TRBJ1-2, with TRBD1 matching 9 bases. In germline, CDR1 is MGHDK, CDR2 SYGVNS. The CDR3 has 13 residues. V shed 5 bases and J 7 bases; nucleotides not matched to a gene: 5. The CDR3 spells CASSPGTGFGYTF. The CDR3 DNA sequence: TGTGCCAGCAGTCCCGGGACAGGGTTTGGCTACACCTTC.

The chain employs TRBV25-1 and TRBJ1-1; 7 bases match TRBD1. J gave up 7 bases and V 4 bases, and 3 bases lay outside the gene matches. Per the germline V gene, CDR1 is MGHDK and CDR2 is SYGVNS. CDR3 size: 12 residues. CDR3: CASSVHRGEAFF. CDR3 in DNA: TGTGCCAGCAGTGTCCACAGGGGTGAAGCTTTCTTT.

CDR3 sequence: CASSNQRGSVNQPQHF. CDR3 DNA: TGTGCCAGCAGTAACCAACGGGGCTCAGTCAATCAGCCCCAGCATTTT. The chain has TRBV27 and TRBJ1-5, with a weak D call TRBD1 (5 bases). This CDR3 is built from 16 residues. Germline values: CDR1 MNHEY, CDR2 SMNVEV (reference sequence). V was trimmed by 5 bases and J by 3 bases, leaving 17 bases between them.

This clone was seen more than once but under ten times. V is TRBV4-2 and J is TRBJ2-1; TRBD2 is a possible D gene (6 bases). Trimming took off 1 base at V and 2 bases at J, with 12 bases between the two ends. Germline lookup yields CDR1 LGHNA and CDR2 YNFKEQ. This CDR3 is 16 amino acids long. CDR3 residues: CASSQVVGGPYNEQFF. The CDR3 DNA follows: TGTGCCAGCAGCCAAGTGGTCGGGGGACCCTACAATGAGCAGTTCTTC.

V and J are TRBV29-1 and TRBJ1-2; weak D call: TRBD1 (6 bases). Germline V gene sequence: CDR1 SQVTM, CDR2 ANQGSEA. The CDR3 sequence is 12 residues long. The V gene lost 3 bases and the J gene lost 7 bases, with 12 bases spanning the gap. The CDR3 sequence is CSVDEGESGYTF. In DNA form, the CDR3 reads TGCAGCGTTGACGAGGGGGAGAGTGGCTACACCTTC.

The chain uses TRBV15 and TRBJ2-7, with D possibly matching TRBD2 (5 bases). The CDR3 sequence is 12 residues long. Germline loops: CDR1 LNHNV, CDR2 YYDKDF (reference sequence). Between the trimmed V and J ends, which lost 0 bases and 9 bases, there was a span of 9 bases. The CDR3 DNA reads TGTGCCACCAGCAGAGATCACGGGGTGCAGTACTTC. It encodes CATSRDHGVQYF.

This clone was detected only a few times. The DNA of the CDR3 is TGTGCCAGCAGTCGGACTAGCGGCCAAGAGACCCAGTACTTC. This translates into CASSRTSGQETQYF. This chain joins TRBV2 and TRBJ2-5, with 10 nucleotides matching TRBD2. The germline V gene has CDR1 SNHLY and CDR2 FYNNEI. The length of the CDR3 is 14 residues. The junction had 1 base not matched to a gene; V was cut back by 5 bases and J by 1 base.

The chain couples TRBV11-2 to TRBJ2-1; 7 bases map to TRBD2. CDR3 size: 14 residues. From germline, CDR1 is SGHAT and CDR2 FQNNGV. V gave up 4 bases and J gave up 9 bases; unmatched junction bases: 9. This CDR3 reads CASSSSWGGLEQFF. The CDR3 coding sequence is TGTGCCAGCAGCTCGTCGTGGGGGGGACTTGAGCAGTTCTTC.

The J gene is TRBJ1-5, the V gene TRBV6-5; a weak D match, TRBD1 (5 bases). The CDR3 runs 14 residues. Germline values: CDR1 MNHEY, CDR2 SVGAGI. V was pared by 2 bases and J by 7 bases, with 12 bases between. The CDR3 coding sequence is TGTGCCAGCAGTTACGGTTCAGGGTCGCAGCCCCAGCATTTT. Translated, it gives CASSYGSGSQPQHF.

V is TRBV4-2 and J is TRBJ1-4; D is undetermined. This CDR3 is 13 amino acids long. Germline V gives CDR1 LGHNA, CDR2 YNFKEQ. Trimming cost V 4 bases and J 8 bases, with 11 bases left between them. The chain's CDR3 is CASSRPGGEKLFF. Written as DNA, the CDR3 is TGTGCCAGCAGCCGACCTGGCGGGGAAAAACTGTTTTTT.

This clone was observed a few times. The chain is built from TRBV29-1 and TRBJ1-5; possibly TRBD1 for D (5 bases). The CDR3 loop spans 13 amino acids. V lost 4 bases and J 4 bases, leaving 11 bases between the germline ends. CDR1 SQVTM and CDR2 ANQGSEA come from the germline V gene. Here the CDR3 DNA reads TGCAGCGTTGCCGGGACCCCTAATCAGCCCCAGCATTTT. Protein sequence: CSVAGTPNQPQHF.